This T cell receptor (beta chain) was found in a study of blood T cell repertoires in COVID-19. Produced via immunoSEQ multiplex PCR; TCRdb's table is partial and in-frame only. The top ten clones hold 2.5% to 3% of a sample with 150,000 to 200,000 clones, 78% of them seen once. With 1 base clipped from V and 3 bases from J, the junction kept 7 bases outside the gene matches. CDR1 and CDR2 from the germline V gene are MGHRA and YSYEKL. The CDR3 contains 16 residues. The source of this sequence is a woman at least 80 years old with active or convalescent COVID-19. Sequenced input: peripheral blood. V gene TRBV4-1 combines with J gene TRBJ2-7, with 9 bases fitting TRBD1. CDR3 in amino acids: CASSQALTGGYYEQYF. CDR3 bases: TGCGCCAGCAGCCAAGCGTTGACAGGGGGGTACTACGAGCAGTACTTC.